One and the same sample provided the 18 T cell receptor beta chains below, sequenced in a study of radiotherapy plus CTLA-4 blockade in lung cancer. TCRdb's copy holds only in-frame clones and misses some; the assay was immunoSEQ multiplex PCR. This table holds about 98,000 clones, about 81% found once. Sample: peripheral blood, taken from a patient treated with radiotherapy plus ipilimumab. These receptors were obtained from a human donor with non-small cell lung cancer who had a partial response to radiotherapy plus ipilimumab.

The V call is TRBV6-1, the J call TRBJ2-5; D ambiguous. This CDR3 has 13 amino acids. CDR1 and CDR2 from the germline V gene are MNHNS and SASEGT. V lost 7 bases, J lost 2 bases, and 11 bases lay in between. This CDR3 is CASTSLLQETQYF. The CDR3 DNA reads TGTGCCAGCACAAGCCTACTTCAAGAGACCCAGTACTTC.

The chain carries TRBV29-1 and TRBJ2-3; TRBD1 matches at 7 bases. Germline V CDR1 and CDR2: SQVTM, ANQGSEA. V lost 3 bases and J lost 2; bases outside the gene matches: 8. There are 15 residues in the CDR3. In nucleotides, the CDR3 is TGCAGCGTTGACGGGGACAGCTTAAACACAGATACGCAGTATTTT. Its protein product is CSVDGDSLNTDTQYF.

This sequence joins TRBV7-3 and TRBJ2-4; a possible D gene is TRBD2 (7 bases). The germline V gene encodes CDR1 SGHTA and CDR2 FQGTGA. Trimming removed 2 bases from V and 7 bases from J, with 18 bases in between. There are 16 residues in the CDR3. The CDR3 here is CASSLLGGGVGNIQYF. DNA for the CDR3: TGTGCCAGCAGCTTACTAGGGGGGGGAGTCGGTAACATTCAGTACTTC.

This chain uses TRBV5-1 with TRBJ1-2, with no clear D. There are 13 residues in the CDR3. CDR1 SGHRS and CDR2 YFSETQ come from the germline V gene. V lost 4 bases and J lost 8, with 15 bases in between. The CDR3: CASSLDGGMGYTF. CDR3 DNA sequence: TGCGCCAGCAGCCTGGACGGAGGAATGGGCTACACCTTC.

The genes are TRBV29-1 and TRBJ2-1, with 13 bases that match TRBD2. J lost 8 bases, V lost 4 bases, and 11 bases had no gene match. The CDR3 is 16 residues long. Germline V gene data show CDR1 as SQVTM and CDR2 as ANQGSEA. The CDR3 DNA reads TGCAGCGTTGCGACTAGCGGGAGGACCGCCCGCGATGAGCAGTTCTTC. Protein: CSVATSGRTARDEQFF.

This clone came up once. V usage is TRBV19 and J usage is TRBJ2-2; 9 bases are shared with TRBD2. With 5 bases clipped from V and 0 bases from J, the junction kept 10 bases outside the gene matches. Germline lookup yields CDR1 LNHDA and CDR2 SQIVND (reference sequence). The CDR3 consists of 18 residues. The CDR3 DNA reads TGTGCCAGTAGTTTCCCTCGGACTAGCGCGACGAACACCGGGGAGCTGTTTTTT. Translating gives CASSFPRTSATNTGELFF. The full variable domain, its missing parts supplied by reference TRBV19 and TRBJ2-2, is DGGITQSPKYLFRKEGQNVTLSCEQNLNHDAMYWYRQDPGQGLRLIYYSQIVNDFQKGDIAEGYSVSREKKESFPLTVTSAQKNPTAFYLCASSFPRTSATNTGELFFGEGSRLTVL.

J is TRBJ2-7 and V is TRBV30; 8 nucleotides agree with TRBD2. CDR3 length: 12 residues. The V and J ends lost 4 bases and 4 bases, in that order; junction bases with no gene match: 3. Per the germline V gene, CDR1 is GTSNPN and CDR2 is SVGIG (reference sequence). CDR3 residues: CAWTAGDYEQYF. CDR3 nucleotides: TGTGCCTGGACAGCGGGAGATTACGAGCAGTACTTC.

The chain is built from TRBV11-2 and TRBJ2-2; D perhaps matches TRBD1 (6 bases). The V end was cut by 5 bases, the J end by 1 base, with 11 bases between. Germline assignment: CDR1 SGHAT and CDR2 FQNNGV. The length of the CDR3 is 15 residues. The chain's CDR3 is CASSPTTGNTGELFF. CDR3 nucleotides: TGTGCCAGCAGCCCAACGACAGGGAACACCGGGGAGCTGTTTTTT.

CDR3 DNA: TGTGCCAGCTCACCAATCCCCGCCACTAGCGGGAACTACGAGCAGTACTTC. Amino acid sequence: CASSPIPATSGNYEQYF. The chain is built from TRBV18 and TRBJ2-7; 10 bases match TRBD2. This CDR3 contains 17 residues. The germline V gene encodes CDR1 KGHSH and CDR2 LQKENI. V lost 2 bases, J lost 3 bases, and 10 bases stayed unmatched.

The V gene is TRBV6-6, the J gene TRBJ1-1; D is perhaps TRBD1 (5 bases). Germline CDR1 and CDR2: MNHNY and SVGAGI (reference sequence). The CDR3 covers 13 residues. V lost 5 bases to trimming and J lost 0 bases, with 7 bases between them. The DNA for the CDR3 is TGTGCCAGCAGTCGGGACTTGAACACTGAAGCTTTCTTT. Translated: CASSRDLNTEAFF.

This rearrangement joins TRBV29-1 to TRBJ2-3; maybe TRBD1 (6 bases). The V end was cut by 7 bases, the J end by 5 bases, with 16 bases between. CDR3 size: 13 residues. Germline values: CDR1 SQVTM, CDR2 ANQGSEA. For the CDR3, the DNA is TGCAGCGCATCGGACAGCCCGATAGATACGCAGTATTTT. Translation: CSASDSPIDTQYF.

The genes are TRBV6-5 and TRBJ2-3; 11 bases are a match to TRBD2. Looked up from germline, CDR1 is MNHEY and CDR2 is SVGAGI. This CDR3 is 15 amino acids long. The V and J ends lost 7 bases and 1 base, in that order; junction bases with no gene match: 4. CDR3 amino acids: CASISGRAGTDTQYF. In DNA form, the CDR3 reads TGTGCCAGCATTAGCGGGAGGGCCGGCACAGATACGCAGTATTTT.

The DNA for the CDR3 is TGCAGCGTTGGCACAGGGGATAAAGCTTTCTTT. Its protein is CSVGTGDKAFF. The gene calls are TRBV29-1 and TRBJ1-1; 7 positions agree with TRBD1. The CDR3 sequence is 11 residues long. V was pared by 4 bases and J by 9 bases, with 5 bases of the junction left unmatched. Germline-derived CDR1 and CDR2 are SQVTM and ANQGSEA.

V and J are TRBV9 and TRBJ2-3, with D tentatively TRBD2 (5 bases). Germline loops: CDR1 SGDLS, CDR2 YYNGEE. This CDR3 is 15 amino acids long. The V gene lost 4 bases and the J gene lost 0 bases, with 12 bases spanning the gap. In DNA form, the CDR3 reads TGTGCCAGCAGCTCCTTCGAGGGTAGCACAGATACGCAGTATTTT. Translation: CASSSFEGSTDTQYF. The full variable domain, completed using reference TRBV9 and TRBJ2-3, is DSGVTQTPKHLITATGQRVTLRCSPRSGDLSVYWYQQSLDQGLQFLIQYYNGEERAKGNILERFSAQQFPDLHSELNLSSLELGDSALYFCASSSFEGSTDTQYFGPGTRLTVL.

This CDR3 is CASKLRAEAFF. DNA of the CDR3: TGTGCCAGTAAGCTCAGGGCTGAAGCTTTCTTT. This chain joins TRBV19 and TRBJ1-1; possibly TRBD1 for D (5 bases). The CDR3 sequence is 11 residues long. V lost 7 bases and J 6 bases, leaving 9 bases between the germline ends. Germline CDR1 is LNHDA and CDR2 is SQIVND (reference sequence).

The CDR3 loop reads CAWSNSKGREFF. For the CDR3, the DNA is TGTGCCTGGAGTAATTCTAAAGGGAGGGAGTTCTTC. The chain couples TRBV30 to TRBJ2-1; TRBD2 matches 7 bases. In germline, CDR1 is GTSNPN, CDR2 SVGIG (reference sequence). V gave up 2 bases and J gave up 14 bases; unmatched junction bases: 9. This CDR3 contains 12 residues.

J is TRBJ2-7 and V is TRBV27; 9 bases align to TRBD2. The V segment lost 8 bases and the J segment 4 bases; nucleotides outside the gene matches: 12. There are 15 residues in the CDR3. Germline values: CDR1 MNHEY, CDR2 SMNVEV (reference sequence). The CDR3 region has the DNA TGTGCCAGCGGATCCTCTAGCGGGAACGAGTACGAGCAGTACTTC. This gives the protein CASGSSSGNEYEQYF.

The chain links TRBV6-1 to TRBJ2-5; 8 bases map to TRBD1. The germline V gene encodes CDR1 MNHNS and CDR2 SASEGT. This CDR3 region has 16 residues. J gave up 2 bases and V 4 bases, and 9 bases lay outside the gene matches. The CDR3, as DNA: TGTGCCAGCAGTGTGGCAAGCGGACAGGGACAAGAGACCCAGTACTTC. Translating it yields CASSVASGQGQETQYF.